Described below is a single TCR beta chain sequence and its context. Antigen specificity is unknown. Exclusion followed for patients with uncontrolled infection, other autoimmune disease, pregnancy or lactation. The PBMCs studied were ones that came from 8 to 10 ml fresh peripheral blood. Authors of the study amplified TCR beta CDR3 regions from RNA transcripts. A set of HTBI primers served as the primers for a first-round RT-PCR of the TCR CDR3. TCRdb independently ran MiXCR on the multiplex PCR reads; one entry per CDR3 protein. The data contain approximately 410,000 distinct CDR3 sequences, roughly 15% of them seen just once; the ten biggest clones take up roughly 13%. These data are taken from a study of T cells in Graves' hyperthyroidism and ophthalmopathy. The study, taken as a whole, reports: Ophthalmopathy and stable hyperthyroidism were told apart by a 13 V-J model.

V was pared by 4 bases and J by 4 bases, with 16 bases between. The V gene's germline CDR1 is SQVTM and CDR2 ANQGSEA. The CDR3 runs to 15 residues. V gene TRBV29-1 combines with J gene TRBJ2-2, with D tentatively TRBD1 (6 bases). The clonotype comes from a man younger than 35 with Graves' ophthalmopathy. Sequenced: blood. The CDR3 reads CSVVFGRGGTGELFF. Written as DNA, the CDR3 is TGCAGCGTTGTCTTCGGCAGGGGTGGCACCGGGGAGCTGTTTTTT.